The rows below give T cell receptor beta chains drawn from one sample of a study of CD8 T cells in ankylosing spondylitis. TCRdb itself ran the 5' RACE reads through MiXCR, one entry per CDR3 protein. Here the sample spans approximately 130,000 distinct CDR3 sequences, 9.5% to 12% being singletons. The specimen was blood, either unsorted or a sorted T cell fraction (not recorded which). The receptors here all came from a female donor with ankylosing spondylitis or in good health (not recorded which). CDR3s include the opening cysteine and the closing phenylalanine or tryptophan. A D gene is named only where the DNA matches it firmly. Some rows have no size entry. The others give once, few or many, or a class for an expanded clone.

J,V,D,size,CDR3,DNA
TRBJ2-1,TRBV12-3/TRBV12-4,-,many,CASSPYRDEQFF,TGTGCCAGCAGTCCATACAGGGATGAGCAGTTCTTC
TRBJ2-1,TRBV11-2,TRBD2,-,CASSLAPSGGARNEQFF,TGTGCCAGCAGCTTAGCCCCTAGCGGGGGGGCAAGGAATGAGCAGTTCTTC
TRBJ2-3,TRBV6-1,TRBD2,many,CASIPRRGAGDTQYF,TGTGCCAGCATCCCGAGGCGGGGGGCCGGAGATACGCAGTATTTT
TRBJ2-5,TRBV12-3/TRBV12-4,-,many,CASSLVGGAQYF,TGTGCCAGCAGTTTAGTGGGTGGGGCCCAGTACTTC
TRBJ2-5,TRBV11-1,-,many,CASSLGGTSLPLGGQETQYF,TGTGCCAGCAGCTTAGGAGGAACTAGTCTCCCACTAGGGGGTCAAGAGACCCAGTACTTC
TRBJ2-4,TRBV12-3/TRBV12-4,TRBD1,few,CASSLNTGVGNIQYF,TGTGCCAGCAGTTTAAACACAGGGGTTGGGAACATTCAGTACTTC
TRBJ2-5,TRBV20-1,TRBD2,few,CSARGGGGETQYF,TGCAGTGCTAGAGGAGGCGGGGGGGAGACCCAGTACTTC
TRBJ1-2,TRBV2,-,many,CASRGASYGYTF,TGTGCCAGCAGGGGGGCGAGCTATGGCTACACCTTC
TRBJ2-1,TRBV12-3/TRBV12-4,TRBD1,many,CASSTGEHEQFF,TGTGCCAGCAGTACAGGGGAACATGAGCAGTTCTTC
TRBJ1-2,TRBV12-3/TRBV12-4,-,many,CASTEMRWQIYGYTF,TGTGCCAGCACCGAAATGAGGTGGCAGATCTATGGCTACACCTTC
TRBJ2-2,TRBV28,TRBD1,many,CASRRGGNTGELFF,TGTGCCAGCAGGAGAGGGGGCAACACCGGGGAGCTGTTTTTT
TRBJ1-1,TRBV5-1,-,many,CASGPQGKMNTEAFF,TGCGCCAGCGGTCCGCAGGGGAAGATGAACACTGAAGCTTTCTTT
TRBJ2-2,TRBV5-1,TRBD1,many,CASSRGPVTGELFF,TGCGCCAGTTCGAGGGGGCCGGTCACCGGGGAGCTGTTTTTT
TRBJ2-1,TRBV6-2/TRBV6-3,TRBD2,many,CASSPTLAGGSEQFF,TGTGCCAGCAGCCCTACTCTAGCGGGAGGGTCTGAGCAGTTCTTC
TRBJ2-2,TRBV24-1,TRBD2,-,CATSDLPSGRRTGELFF,TGTGCCACCAGTGATTTGCCTAGCGGGAGGAGGACCGGGGAGCTGTTTTTT
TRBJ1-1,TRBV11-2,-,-,CASRTRDWGTEAFF,TGTGCCAGCAGGACCAGGGATTGGGGCACTGAAGCTTTCTTT
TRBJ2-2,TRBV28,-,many,CASLDLNTGELFF,TGTGCCAGTCTCGATCTGAACACCGGGGAGCTGTTTTTT
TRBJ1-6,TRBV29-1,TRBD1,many,CSSDRNAENSPLHF,TGCAGCTCGGACAGGAACGCCGAGAATTCACCCCTCCACTTT
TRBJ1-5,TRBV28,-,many,CASSFHGGSNQPQHF,TGTGCCAGCAGTTTCCATGGGGGGAGCAATCAGCCCCAGCATTTT
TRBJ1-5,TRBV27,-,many,CASSLYFGVGNQPQHF,TGTGCCAGCAGTTTATATTTCGGGGTCGGCAATCAGCCCCAGCATTTT
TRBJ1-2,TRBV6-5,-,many,CASSYGGTGGYTF,TGTGCCAGCAGTTACGGGGGCACAGGAGGCTACACCTTC
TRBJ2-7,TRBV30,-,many,CAWSAGVIRGYEQYF,TGTGCCTGGAGTGCCGGGGTTATACGGGGTTACGAGCAGTACTTC
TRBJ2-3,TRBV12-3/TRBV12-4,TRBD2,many,CASSSTSGATDTQYF,TGTGCCAGCAGTTCGACTAGCGGGGCCACAGATACGCAGTATTTT